The source of this T cell receptor beta chain is a study of T cells after yellow fever vaccination. Study-wide findings and caveats: The secondary response was weaker, and its peak arrived faster, on day 5 versus 15.

Per germline, CDR1 SGHAT and CDR2 FQNNGV. Between the trimmed V and J ends, which lost 3 bases and 2 bases, there was a span of 9 bases. This CDR3 has 14 residues. TCRdb ran MiXCR on the 5' RACE reads and lists one entry per CDR3 protein. The sample lists about 220,000 distinct CDR3 sequences, more than 3% occurring once. This clonotype has at least ten counts. No antigen is known for it. The sequence was obtained from a man between 18 and 35 years old who received the YFV17D yellow fever vaccine. The source material was CD4+ T cells sorted from PBMCs, sampled 10 days after the yellow fever booster vaccination. The gene calls are TRBV11-2 and TRBJ2-3; D remains ambiguous. The CDR3 coding sequence is TGTGCCAGCAGCTTTACCTCCCCCACAGATACGCAGTATTTT. Its translation is CASSFTSPTDTQYF. Complete variable domain (other parts from reference TRBV11-2 and TRBJ2-3): EAGVAQSPRYKIIEKRQSVAFWCNPISGHATLYWYQQILGQGPKLLIQFQNNGVVDDSQLPKDRFSAERLKGVDSTLKIQPAKLEDSAVYLCASSFTSPTDTQYFGPGTRLTVL.